The 24 T cell receptor beta chains below all came from one sample that was sequenced in a study of graft-versus-host responses after intestinal transplantation (dated by TCRdb to the early 2020s). Per the publication, the time point label means: cells obtained before transplantation from donor or recipient. The library came from the immunoSEQ multiplex PCR assay. In its TCRdb copy, this immuneACCESS table keeps in-frame sequences only and misses some clones. Where compared with another copy, unresolved V genes explain less than half of these, and the others have no known cause. Present in this sample are tens of thousands of clones, 85% to 90% of which were seen just once. The top ten constitute around 0.1% of the sample. Antigens for these TCRs are unknown. This material consisted of unstimulated CD4+ T cells sorted from spleen or lymph node cells, taken before intestinal transplant. All receptors come from a human donor who received an intestinal transplant.

The chain couples TRBV18 to TRBJ1-2; D is unresolved. The CDR3 is made up of 13 amino acids. Deletions cut 2 bases from V and 2 bases from J, with 6 bases between. Germline V gene lookup returns CDR1 KGHSH and CDR2 LQKENI. CDR3 residues: CASSPEENYGYTF. CDR3 coding DNA: TGTGCCAGCTCACCAGAGGAAAACTATGGCTACACCTTC.

The rearrangement joins TRBV11-2 to TRBJ2-7, with 7 bases matching TRBD2. The CDR3 loop spans 16 amino acids. Per germline, CDR1 SGHAT and CDR2 FQNNGV. J was trimmed by 2 bases and V by 5 bases; bases with no gene match: 12. Here the CDR3 DNA reads TGTGCCAGCAGCCAAGGCCCCCTAGCGGCCCCCTACGAGCAGTACTTC. Its protein product is CASSQGPLAAPYEQYF. Variable domain in full (rest from reference TRBV11-2 and TRBJ2-7): EAGVAQSPRYKIIEKRQSVAFWCNPISGHATLYWYQQILGQGPKLLIQFQNNGVVDDSQLPKDRFSAERLKGVDSTLKIQPAKLEDSAVYLCASSQGPLAAPYEQYFGPGTRLTVT.

This clone was counted a single time. This chain links TRBV15 with TRBJ2-2, with 7 positions matching TRBD2. Germline assignment: CDR1 LNHNV and CDR2 YYDKDF (reference sequence). The CDR3 length is 15 residues. Trimming cost V 1 base and J 2 bases; bases outside gene matches: 1. CDR3 loop: CATSRGGGNTGELFF. The DNA of the CDR3 is TGTGCCACCAGCAGAGGCGGGGGAAACACCGGGGAGCTGTTTTTT. The whole variable domain, filled in from reference TRBV15 and TRBJ2-2, reads DAMVIQNPRYQVTQFGKPVTLSCSQTLNHNVMYWYQQKSSQAPKLLFHYYDKDFNNEADTPDNFQSRRPNTSFCFLDIRSPGLGDTAMYLCATSRGGGNTGELFFGEGSRLTVL.

This rearrangement joins TRBV7-9 to TRBJ1-4; tentatively, D is TRBD1 (6 bases). CDR1 is SEHNR, CDR2 FQNEAQ, per germline (reference sequence). The CDR3 sequence is 15 residues long. Trimming took off 5 bases at V and 0 bases at J, with 10 bases between the two ends. CDR3 in amino acids: CASSIQGPTNEKLFF. In nucleotides, the CDR3 is TGTGCCAGCAGCATACAGGGCCCAACTAATGAAAAACTGTTTTTT.

The V gene is TRBV11-1, the J gene TRBJ2-5, with TRBD2 matching 9 bases. This CDR3 contains 14 residues. From germline, CDR1 is SGHAT and CDR2 FQDESV (reference sequence). With V trimmed by 5 bases and J by 3 bases, 4 bases remained unmatched. CDR3 amino acids: CASSPSGAKETQYF. CDR3 bases: TGTGCCAGCAGCCCTAGCGGGGCGAAAGAGACCCAGTACTTC.

The chain recombines TRBV18 with TRBJ2-1, with D perhaps matching TRBD2 (5 bases). Trimming left V 2 bases short and J 0 bases short, with 5 bases between. Germline-derived CDR1 and CDR2 are KGHSH and LQKENI. This CDR3 is 14 amino acids long. CDR3 loop: CASSPGSSYNEQFF. The CDR3 nucleotides read TGTGCCAGCTCACCAGGGAGCTCCTACAATGAGCAGTTCTTC.

This clone was seen once. V usage is TRBV2 and J usage is TRBJ2-5, with D possibly TRBD2 on 6 matching bases. The CDR3 covers 13 residues. The germline CDR1 and CDR2 sequences are SNHLY and FYNNEI. The V and J ends lost 9 bases and 7 bases respectively, with 18 bases between them. CDR3 residues: CARGLERAGTQYF. As DNA, the CDR3 is TGTGCCAGGGGCCTGGAGCGGGCTGGGACCCAGTACTTC.

CDR3 DNA sequence: TGTGCCAGCTCTAATAATAGCAATCAGCCCCAGCATTTT. Translation: CASSNNSNQPQHF. The chain is built from TRBV18 and TRBJ1-5, with D unclear. Trimming removed 6 bases at V and 0 bases at J, with 6 bases between. The CDR3 has 13 residues. CDR1 is KGHSH, CDR2 LQKENI, per germline.

J is TRBJ2-7 and V is TRBV29-1; 7 bases align to TRBD1. J was trimmed by 0 bases and V by 4 bases; bases with no gene match: 12. Germline-derived CDR1 and CDR2 are SQVTM and ANQGSEA. CDR3 length: 16 amino acids. The CDR3 loop reads CSVARLKTGSSYEQYF. The CDR3 nucleotides read TGCAGCGTTGCCCGCCTTAAGACAGGGAGCTCCTACGAGCAGTACTTC.

The V call is TRBV6-5, the J call TRBJ1-2; a possible D gene is TRBD1 (5 bases). Trimming took 2 bases from V and 1 from J, leaving 8 bases between them. CDR1 and CDR2 (germline): MNHEY, SVGAGI. This CDR3 spans 14 amino acids. Here the CDR3 reads CASSYGGYNYGYTF. DNA of the CDR3: TGTGCCAGCAGTTACGGGGGGTATAACTATGGCTACACCTTC.

The V gene is TRBV25-1, the J gene TRBJ1-4; D is possibly TRBD1 (5 bases). Trimming stripped 0 bases from V and 3 bases from J, with 14 bases between. In germline, CDR1 is MGHDK, CDR2 SYGVNS. There are 17 residues in the CDR3. The CDR3 region has the DNA TGTGCCAGCAGTGAATATGCCGCAGGGCTAGCTAATGAAAAACTGTTTTTT. It is translated as CASSEYAAGLANEKLFF.

This clone was seen only once. CDR3 sequence (DNA): TGTGCCAGTAGTATAGATGGACACTACGAGCAGTACTTC. It codes for CASSIDGHYEQYF. The chain carries TRBV19 and TRBJ2-7, with a possible D match to TRBD1 (5 bases). The germline CDR1 and CDR2 sequences are LNHDA and SQIVND (reference sequence). The CDR3 is 13 amino acids. Trimming left V 0 bases short and J 3 bases short, with 6 bases between.

The rearrangement links TRBV7-2 to TRBJ2-7; D remains ambiguous. This CDR3 comprises 14 residues. The V and J ends lost 5 bases and 1 base respectively, with 12 bases between them. Germline CDR1 and CDR2: SGHTA and FQGNSA. CDR3 in DNA: TGTGCCAGCAGCCGTAATACCGGGTCCTACGAGCAGTACTTC. Translating it yields CASSRNTGSYEQYF.

The V gene is TRBV6-1, the J gene TRBJ1-3; D remains ambiguous. Germline V gene sequence: CDR1 MNHNS, CDR2 SASEGT. Trimming shortened V by 8 bases and J by 5 bases, and 10 bases separated the two germline ends. The CDR3 length is 12 residues. This CDR3 reads CASAEERNTIYF. CDR3 DNA: TGTGCCAGCGCTGAGGAGAGAAACACCATATATTTT.

The chain joins TRBV10-3 to TRBJ1-1, with 8 positions matching TRBD1. The CDR3 length is 16 residues. V was pared by 6 bases and J by 1 base, with 10 bases of the junction left unmatched. Germline CDR1 ENHRY, CDR2 SYGVKD. CDR3 in DNA: TGTGCCATCAGAGGGGCAGGGGGCTTCGGGAACACTGAAGCTTTCTTT. Translated: CAIRGAGGFGNTEAFF.

This chain connects TRBV9 to TRBJ2-3; the D is unclear. From germline, CDR1 is SGDLS and CDR2 YYNGEE. Trimming pared 2 bases from V and 4 bases from J, leaving 8 bases between. CDR3 size: 13 residues. The DNA for the CDR3 is TGTGCCAGCAGCGTGAGGCTCGCAGATACGCAGTATTTT. Its protein product is CASSVRLADTQYF. Together with reference TRBV9 and TRBJ2-3, the CDR3 gives the full variable domain: DSGVTQTPKHLITATGQRVTLRCSPRSGDLSVYWYQQSLDQGLQFLIQYYNGEERAKGNILERFSAQQFPDLHSELNLSSLELGDSALYFCASSVRLADTQYFGPGTRLTVL.

The chain has TRBV5-8 and TRBJ1-1, with 7 bases identical to TRBD1. Germline CDR1 reads SGHTS; CDR2 reads YDEGEE. The CDR3 is made up of 13 amino acids. With V trimmed by 3 bases and J by 4 bases, 3 bases remained unmatched. The CDR3 DNA reads as TGTGCCAGCAGCTCCGACAGGGTCACTGAAGCTTTCTTT. Its translation is CASSSDRVTEAFF.

The CDR3 protein is CASSQVINSGNTIYF. The CDR3 region has the DNA TGTGCCAGCAGCCAAGTCATCAACTCTGGAAACACCATATATTTT. The rearrangement links TRBV14 to TRBJ1-3; no clear D gene. The CDR3 has 15 amino acids. Trimming left V 1 base short and J 0 bases short, with 7 bases between. CDR1 SGHDN and CDR2 FVKESK come from the germline V gene.

The rearrangement links TRBV2 to TRBJ1-2, with 7 nucleotides matching TRBD1. The CDR3 runs to 14 residues. Germline values: CDR1 SNHLY, CDR2 FYNNEI. Trimming took 7 bases from V and 8 from J; bases not matched to a gene: 13. CDR3 in amino acids: CASTVGRGSGGYTF. CDR3 DNA sequence: TGTGCCAGCACGGTCGGCAGGGGGTCGGGGGGCTACACCTTC.

The chain links TRBV6-1 to TRBJ1-6, with TRBD1 identical over 11 bases. CDR1 MNHNS and CDR2 SASEGT come from the germline V gene. After removal of 4 bases from V and 8 bases from J, the junction contained 4 bases not matched to a gene. The CDR3 sequence is 15 residues long. The CDR3 coding sequence is TGTGCCAGCAGTGGAGGACAGGGGGCTGATTCACCCCTCCACTTT. Its protein is CASSGGQGADSPLHF.

This chain uses TRBV27 with TRBJ2-3, with D tentatively TRBD2 (6 bases). CDR3 length: 12 residues. Trimming stripped 2 bases from V and 6 bases from J, with 6 bases between. Germline V gene sequence: CDR1 MNHEY, CDR2 SMNVEV (reference sequence). CDR3 amino acids: CASSLGGDTQYF. The CDR3 nucleotides read TGTGCCAGCAGTTTAGGGGGGGATACGCAGTATTTT.

The chain has TRBV4-1 and TRBJ1-5; no firm D call. Germline CDR1 reads MGHRA; CDR2 reads YSYEKL. The CDR3 is 13 amino acids. V was trimmed by 4 bases and J by 2 bases, leaving 6 bases between them. The CDR3 DNA reads as TGCGCCAGCAGCCCGGTTCGCAATCAGCCCCAGCATTTT. This gives the protein CASSPVRNQPQHF.

The genes are TRBV5-1 and TRBJ2-7; perhaps TRBD1 as D (7 bases). CDR1 is SGHRS, CDR2 YFSETQ, per germline. V was pared by 4 bases and J by 3 bases, with 17 bases between. The CDR3 has 15 amino acids. The CDR3 spells CASSSRPGGYYEQYF. Here the CDR3 DNA reads TGCGCCAGCAGCAGCCGCCCAGGGGGGTACTACGAGCAGTACTTC.

The V and J genes are TRBV12-5 and TRBJ2-7, with 10 nucleotides matching TRBD1. Trimming removed 3 bases from V and 2 bases from J; junction bases left unmatched: 4. The CDR3 is made up of 15 amino acids. Germline V gives CDR1 LGHNT, CDR2 FRNRAP. The CDR3 sequence: CASGFRDRGTYEQYF. The DNA of the CDR3 is TGTGCTAGTGGTTTTCGGGACAGGGGCACCTACGAGCAGTACTTC.